Listed here are 12 T cell receptor beta chains from one sample, sequenced in a study of molecular identifiers for immune sequencing clone quantification. TCRdb re-derived calls from the PCR reads in MiXCR, one entry per CDR3 protein. The table lists about 500,000 distinct CDR3 sequences, about a fifth of them singletons. The sequencing input was naive CD8+ T cells from blood, with Jurkat cell RNA spiked in. As to subset: FACS-sorted CD8+CD4-CCR7+CD45RA+ naive T cells. The receptors were gathered from a human donor in good health. Some libraries in this study had Jurkat cell RNA spiked in.

This clonotype has more than one count but fewer than ten. J is TRBJ2-7 and V is TRBV5-4; no reliable D call. Germline CDR1 SGHNT, CDR2 YYREEE (reference sequence). Trimming cost V 2 bases and J 5 bases, with 11 bases left between them. CDR3 length: 13 residues. In DNA, the CDR3 is TGTGCCAGCAGCTTAACAGAAAGGGACGAGCAGTACTTC. It is translated as CASSLTERDEQYF.

The chain combines TRBV5-3 with TRBJ1-4, with a possible D match to TRBD1 (6 bases). TRBV5-3 is an ORF for which the function is uncertain. V was pared by 3 bases and J by 10 bases, with 10 bases between. The CDR3 covers 12 residues. The CDR3 nucleotides read TGTGCCAGAAGCTACAGGGCAGGAAAACTGTTTTTT. Its translation: CARSYRAGKLFF.

The rearrangement joins TRBV29-1 to TRBJ2-7; no clear D gene. Germline V gene lookup returns CDR1 SQVTM and CDR2 ANQGSEA. The V end was cut by 5 bases, the J end by 3 bases, with 8 bases between. This CDR3 has 11 residues. The CDR3 DNA sequence: TGCAGCGTTTCAGAAGGCTACGAGCAGTACTTC. It encodes CSVSEGYEQYF.

The sample holds a few counts of this clonotype. This chain uses TRBV6-2 or TRBV6-3 with TRBJ1-1; 7 bases are a match to TRBD1. There are 17 residues in the CDR3. Trimming removed 4 bases from V and 1 base from J; junction bases left unmatched: 12. Germline values: CDR1 MNHEY, CDR2 SVGEGT. This CDR3 is CASSFSYLRGRNTEAFF. CDR3 in DNA: TGTGCCAGCAGTTTCTCTTACCTCAGGGGGAGGAACACTGAAGCTTTCTTT.

This clonotype was recorded at least ten times. The chain uses TRBV12-3 or TRBV12-4 and TRBJ2-3; tentative D call: TRBD1 (5 bases). Between the trimmed V and J ends, which lost 5 bases and 5 bases, there was a span of 8 bases. The CDR3 is 12 amino acids. CDR3 region: CASSTQGDTQYF. In DNA form, the CDR3 reads TGTGCCAGCAGTACCCAGGGAGATACGCAGTATTTT.

This clonotype was recorded at least ten times. V and J are TRBV6-2 or TRBV6-3 and TRBJ2-1, with D hard to call. Trimming removed 2 bases at V and 5 bases at J, with 7 bases between. The CDR3 is 13 residues long. Germline CDR1 and CDR2: MNHEY and SVGEGT. CDR3 bases: TGTGCCAGCAGTTACGGACGCGACAATGAGCAGTTCTTC. Protein sequence: CASSYGRDNEQFF.

The chain uses TRBV20-1 and TRBJ1-1; D gene unclear. CDR1 is DFQATT and CDR2 is SNEGSKA in the germline V gene (reference sequence). V lost 7 bases and J 2 bases, leaving 8 bases between the germline ends. This CDR3 comprises 11 residues. The chain's CDR3 is CSGEVNTEAFF. The CDR3 region has the DNA TGCAGTGGAGAAGTAAACACTGAAGCTTTCTTT.

On this clonotype: This could be a read error, since a much larger clone is one nucleotide away. This rearrangement joins TRBV9 to TRBJ2-2; D remains unclear. CDR1 SGDLS and CDR2 YYNGEE come from the germline V gene. The CDR3 runs to 13 residues. V dropped 3 bases and J dropped 9 bases, with 12 bases sitting between them. Here the CDR3 DNA reads TGTGCCAGCAGCGCGCGAAGGACCCGGGAGCTGTTTTTT. Its translation is CASSARRTRELFF.

The chain is built from TRBV5-1 and TRBJ2-1, with 7 positions matching TRBD1. The CDR3 runs 14 residues. V was clipped by 5 bases and J by 6 bases; unmatched bases: 8. Germline CDR1 and CDR2: SGHRS and YFSETQ. CDR3 nucleotides: TGCGCCAGCAGGGGACAACAGGGGTCCAATGAGCAGTTCTTC. Residues: CASRGQQGSNEQFF.

With regard to this clonotype: The junction and the germline gene differ at one end; a read error may be behind it. The chain employs TRBV6-5 and TRBJ2-5; a weak D match, TRBD1 (6 bases). CDR3 length: 14 amino acids. CDR1 and CDR2 (germline): MNHEY, SVGAGI. CDR3 region: CTSGNRVVSETQYF. In nucleotides, the CDR3 is TGTACCAGCGGAAACAGGGTCGTATCGGAGACCCAGTACTTC.

This clonotype was picked up a small number of times. The junction and the germline gene differ at one end; a read error may be behind it. The chain carries TRBV5-3 and TRBJ1-5; 7 nucleotides match TRBD1. TRBV5-3 has ORF status, its function being uncertain. The length of the CDR3 is 15 residues. The CDR3 DNA reads TGTGCCAGCAGCTCGGACAGGTTTGGCAATCAGCCCCAGCATTTT. Translation gives CASSSDRFGNQPQHF.

This clonotype has ten or more counts. The gene calls are TRBV7-9 and TRBJ2-3; TRBD1 matches at 7 bases. The CDR3 totals 16 residues. The germline gives CDR1 SEHNR, CDR2 FQNEAQ (reference sequence). The V and J ends lost 5 bases and 4 bases, in that order; junction bases with no gene match: 12. CDR3 in amino acids: CASSPPQGRMADTQYF. Written as DNA, the CDR3 is TGTGCCAGCAGCCCGCCACAGGGGAGAATGGCAGATACGCAGTATTTT. The variable domain in full, with the rest retrieved from reference TRBV7-9 and TRBJ2-3, is DTGVSQNPRHKITKRGQNVTFRCDPISEHNRLYWYRQTLGQGPEFLTYFQNEAQLEKSRLLSDRFSAERPKGSFSTLEIQRTEQGDSAMYLCASSPPQGRMADTQYFGPGTRLTVL.